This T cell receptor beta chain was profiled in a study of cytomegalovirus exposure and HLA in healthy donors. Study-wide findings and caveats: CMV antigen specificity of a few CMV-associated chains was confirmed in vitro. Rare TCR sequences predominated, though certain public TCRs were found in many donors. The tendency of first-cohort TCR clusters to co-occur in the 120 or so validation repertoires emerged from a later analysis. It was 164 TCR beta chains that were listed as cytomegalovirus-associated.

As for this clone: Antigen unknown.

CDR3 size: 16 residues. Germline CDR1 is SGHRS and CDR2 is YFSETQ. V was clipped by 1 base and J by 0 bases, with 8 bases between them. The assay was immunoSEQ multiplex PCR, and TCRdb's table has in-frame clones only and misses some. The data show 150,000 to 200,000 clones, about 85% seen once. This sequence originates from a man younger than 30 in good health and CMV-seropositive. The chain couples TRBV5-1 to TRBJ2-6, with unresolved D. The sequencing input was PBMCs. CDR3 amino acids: CASSLLNSSGANVLTF. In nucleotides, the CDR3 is TGCGCCAGCAGCTTGCTCAACAGCTCTGGGGCCAACGTCCTGACTTTC.